Each of the 12 T cell receptor beta chains below was sequenced from the same sample in a study of blood T cell repertoires in COVID-19. Sequenced by immunoSEQ multiplex PCR; TCRdb stores in-frame clones only, minus some. The table shows over 150,000 clones, with about 83% occurring only once. Sequencing input: peripheral blood. The receptor source for this set is an older woman with COVID-19, enrolled during active disease.

The V call is TRBV7-3, the J call TRBJ2-5; TRBD1 agrees at 10 bases. The CDR3 loop spans 17 amino acids. CDR1 is SGHTA, CDR2 FQGTGA, per germline. V was pared by 3 bases and J by 0 bases, with 7 bases of the junction left unmatched. As DNA, the CDR3 is TGTGCCAGCAGCTTGGGTCCGGGACAGGGGAACCAAGAGACCCAGTACTTC. Its translation is CASSLGPGQGNQETQYF.

The V gene is TRBV7-3, the J gene TRBJ1-2; D may be TRBD1 (5 bases). The V and J ends lost 5 bases and 2 bases respectively, with 9 bases between them. CDR1 SGHTA and CDR2 FQGTGA come from the germline V gene. This CDR3 has 13 amino acids. CDR3 coding DNA: TGTGCCAGCAGCACCCGACAGAACTATGGCTACACCTTC. Translated, it gives CASSTRQNYGYTF.

The V and J genes are TRBV5-4 and TRBJ1-2; 7 bases are shared with TRBD1. The V gene's germline CDR1 is SGHNT and CDR2 YYREEE (reference sequence). This CDR3 spans 12 amino acids. Trimming took 5 bases from V and 8 from J; bases not matched to a gene: 6. The CDR3 nucleotides read TGTGCCAGCAGAACCGGGACAGAAGGCTACACCTTC. It codes for CASRTGTEGYTF.

The genes are TRBV19 and TRBJ1-2; possible D gene TRBD1, 6 bases. V was trimmed by 3 bases and J by 6 bases, leaving 14 bases between them. Germline CDR1 is LNHDA and CDR2 is SQIVND (reference sequence). The CDR3 runs to 14 residues. CDR3 amino acids: CASSIGGQEHGYTF. CDR3 bases: TGTGCCAGTAGTATCGGGGGGCAGGAACATGGCTACACCTTC. The complete variable domain, with remaining parts taken from reference TRBV19 and TRBJ1-2, reads DGGITQSPKYLFRKEGQNVTLSCEQNLNHDAMYWYRQDPGQGLRLIYYSQIVNDFQKGDIAEGYSVSREKKESFPLTVTSAQKNPTAFYLCASSIGGQEHGYTFGSGTRLTVV.

The rearrangement joins TRBV5-1 to TRBJ1-2; weak D call: TRBD1 (6 bases). V was cut by 4 bases and J by 1 base, with 11 bases left in between. The CDR3 consists of 14 residues. CDR1 is SGHRS and CDR2 is YFSETQ in the germline V gene. The CDR3 bases are TGCGCCAGCAGCAGCGAACAGGGTAACTATGGCTACACCTTC. Amino acids: CASSSEQGNYGYTF.

The rearrangement joins TRBV5-1 to TRBJ1-5; a weak D match, TRBD1 (5 bases). The CDR3 is 16 residues long. The germline gives CDR1 SGHRS, CDR2 YFSETQ. V lost 0 bases to trimming and J lost 2 bases, with 12 bases between them. This chain's CDR3 is CASSLGGGEGNQPQHF. CDR3 nucleotides: TGCGCCAGCAGCTTGGGCGGAGGGGAGGGCAATCAGCCCCAGCATTTT.

This clone was observed a single time. The rearrangement joins TRBV4-2 to TRBJ2-4, with a tentative D call TRBD2 (6 bases). Trimming took off 1 base at V and 0 bases at J, with 10 bases between the two ends. Germline assignment: CDR1 LGHNA and CDR2 YNFKEQ. The CDR3 extends over 16 amino acids. CDR3 residues: CASSQVGGRAKNIQYF. The CDR3 bases are TGTGCCAGCAGCCAAGTCGGGGGTCGAGCCAAAAACATTCAGTACTTC.

The chain carries TRBV27 and TRBJ2-1; TRBD1 agrees at 9 bases. Unmatched junction bases numbered 12, after V lost 5 bases and J lost 4 bases. The CDR3 has 17 amino acids. The germline CDR1 and CDR2 sequences are MNHEY and SMNVEV (reference sequence). The CDR3 loop reads CASSLHRGREVYNEQFF. The CDR3 DNA follows: TGTGCCAGCAGTCTACACAGGGGGCGGGAAGTTTACAATGAGCAGTTCTTC.

The chain joins TRBV7-3 to TRBJ2-3; 7 bases are shared with TRBD1. The CDR3 has 15 residues. Trimming cost V 5 bases and J 4 bases; bases outside gene matches: 9. Germline-derived CDR1 and CDR2 are SGHTA and FQGTGA. As DNA, the CDR3 is TGTGCCAGCAGCCGACAGGGCAGGAGGCCAGATACGCAGTATTTT. This sequence encodes CASSRQGRRPDTQYF.

A note on this clone: Sequence at one end of the junction differs from germline and may be a read error. This chain uses TRBV2 with TRBJ1-2; 8 bases map to TRBD1. Germline V gene lookup returns CDR1 SNHLY and CDR2 FYNNEI. The CDR3 length is 14 residues. CDR3 loop: CASTEGAGQALRYF. CDR3 coding DNA: TGTGCCAGCACCGAGGGAGCGGGACAGGCTTTACGATACTTC.

The chain combines TRBV21-1 with TRBJ1-1; TRBD1 is the table's D call and was not checked against the DNA. TRBV21-1 is designated a pseudogene. The CDR3 is made up of 15 amino acids. For the CDR3, the DNA is TGTGCCAGCAGCAAGCGGGGACAGGGGAACACTGAAGCTTTCTTT. It codes for CASSKRGQGNTEAFF.

V is TRBV21-1 and J is TRBJ2-7; the D segment call TRBD2 is taken from the table without a DNA check. TRBV21-1 is flagged as a pseudogene. This CDR3 contains 14 residues. CDR3 bases: TGTGCCTTCCTCAAACGGAGGAGGGGCATCGAGCAGTACTTC. It yields the protein CAFLKRRRGIEQYF.